These 16 T cell receptor beta chains share one sample of origin, sequenced in a study of PD-1 blockade in classical Hodgkin lymphoma (dated by TCRdb to 2018 to 2021). The time point label here, explained by the study, means: cycle 4 day 1 (C4D1), after five to seven weeks of nivolumab. Every trial patient had relapsed following autologous stem cell transplantation, and prior brentuximab vedotin exposure was what differed among cohorts A, B and C. Libraries were constructed by the immunoSEQ multiplex PCR assay. Not all clones reach the TCRdb copy of this immuneACCESS table, which keeps in-frame sequences only. Checked studies attribute under half of the gap to unresolved V genes and leave the rest unexplained. The sample records tens of thousands of clones, about 80% of which are singletons. The ten largest make up roughly 22% of the sample. The source material was peripheral blood mononuclear cells (PBMCs), sampled before the fourth cycle of nivolumab. These receptors were collected from a human donor with classical Hodgkin lymphoma.

The V and J genes are TRBV28 and TRBJ2-1; 9 bases agree with TRBD1. Germline V gene data show CDR1 as MDHEN and CDR2 as SYDVKM. V lost 6 bases, J lost 4 bases, and 7 bases stayed unmatched. CDR3 length equals 15 residues. CDR3 residues: CASSTGQGAYNEQFF. The CDR3 nucleotides read TGTGCCAGCAGCACGGGACAGGGAGCATACAATGAGCAGTTCTTC.

This chain uses TRBV15 with TRBJ2-7; D unresolved. There are 13 residues in the CDR3. Germline lookup yields CDR1 LNHNV and CDR2 YYDKDF (reference sequence). V lost 9 bases and J 1 base, leaving 13 bases between the germline ends. CDR3 residues: CATGIDSSYEQYF. The DNA of the CDR3 is TGTGCCACAGGAATTGACTCGTCCTACGAGCAGTACTTC.

The chain recombines TRBV5-1 with TRBJ2-7; no firm D call. V was shortened by 4 bases and J by 5 bases, with 13 bases between the two germline ends. CDR3 size: 13 residues. Germline values: CDR1 SGHRS, CDR2 YFSETQ. The CDR3 DNA reads as TGCGCCAGCAGCAGCATTACGTCCAACGAGCAGTACTTC. Its protein is CASSSITSNEQYF.

The chain carries TRBV7-9 and TRBJ2-5; no clear D. V was shortened by 5 bases and J by 5 bases, with 12 bases between the two germline ends. Germline lookup yields CDR1 SEHNR and CDR2 FQNEAQ (reference sequence). CDR3 length: 13 residues. Here the CDR3 reads CASSPSALETQYF. The CDR3 DNA is TGTGCCAGCAGCCCTTCCGCCCTGGAGACCCAGTACTTC.

This chain links TRBV7-3 with TRBJ2-5, with 8 nucleotides matching TRBD2. Germline CDR1 and CDR2: SGHTA and FQGTGA. J lost 5 bases, V lost 5 bases, and 4 bases had no gene match. The length of the CDR3 is 13 residues. CDR3 DNA: TGTGCCAGCAGCCCCGCGGGGGGTGAGACCCAGTACTTC. Its protein is CASSPAGGETQYF.

J is TRBJ1-2 and V is TRBV6-6; unclear D gene. CDR1 is MNHNY and CDR2 is SVGAGI in the germline V gene (reference sequence). Deletions cut 1 base from V and 4 bases from J, with 10 bases between. This CDR3 region has 14 residues. CDR3 region: CASSYYPGSYGYTF. The CDR3 region has the DNA TGTGCCAGCAGTTACTATCCGGGGTCCTATGGCTACACCTTC.

This clone appeared a few times. This chain connects TRBV5-6 to TRBJ2-5; D may be TRBD2 (6 bases). Trimming took 4 bases from V and 1 from J, leaving 8 bases between them. The V gene's germline CDR1 is SGHDT and CDR2 YYEEEE. The length of the CDR3 is 13 residues. CDR3 sequence: CASSRGLQETQYF. DNA for the CDR3: TGTGCCAGCAGCAGGGGACTCCAAGAGACCCAGTACTTC.

In DNA, the CDR3 is TGTGCCAGCAGCTTGGACGGACAGGGGGCCGGTGGCTACACCTTC. As protein: CASSLDGQGAGGYTF. J is TRBJ1-2 and V is TRBV5-4, with TRBD1 matching over 11 bases. V gave up 0 bases and J gave up 7 bases; unmatched junction bases: 5. The CDR3 has 15 residues. CDR1 SGHNT and CDR2 YYREEE come from the germline V gene (reference sequence).

The V call is TRBV5-1, the J call TRBJ1-1; 8 positions agree with TRBD1. This CDR3 spans 15 amino acids. V shed 1 base and J 2 bases; nucleotides not matched to a gene: 4. In germline, CDR1 is SGHRS, CDR2 YFSETQ. The CDR3 spells CASSLRPGGNTEAFF. CDR3 bases: TGCGCCAGCAGCTTGAGGCCAGGGGGCAACACTGAAGCTTTCTTT.

The chain combines TRBV6-5 with TRBJ2-7; TRBD2 aligns across 7 bases. CDR1 and CDR2 (germline): MNHEY, SVGAGI. V shed 7 bases and J 0 bases; nucleotides not matched to a gene: 9. The CDR3 contains 15 residues. CDR3 region: CASTPFGGSSYEQYF. The CDR3 DNA is TGTGCCAGCACCCCATTCGGGGGGAGCTCCTACGAGCAGTACTTC.

The CDR3 protein is CSVDSITGEGQFF. DNA for the CDR3: TGCAGCGTTGATTCCATTACAGGGGAAGGTCAGTTCTTC. The chain joins TRBV29-1 to TRBJ2-1, with 7 positions matching TRBD1. Losses at the gene ends were 3 bases for V and 13 bases for J; bases not matched to a gene: 12. Germline CDR1 reads SQVTM; CDR2 reads ANQGSEA. CDR3 length equals 13 residues.

The gene calls are TRBV7-8 and TRBJ2-7; no clear D gene. Germline loops: CDR1 SGHVS, CDR2 FQNEAQ. The CDR3 runs 13 residues. V was trimmed by 5 bases and J by 1 base, leaving 9 bases between them. The CDR3 sequence: CASSTDWSYEQYF. The CDR3 DNA sequence: TGTGCCAGCAGCACCGACTGGTCCTACGAGCAGTACTTC.

The chain combines TRBV10-3 with TRBJ2-2, with TRBD1 matching 7 bases. Trimming removed 7 bases from V and 2 bases from J; junction bases left unmatched: 7. The CDR3 length is 15 residues. Germline V gene data show CDR1 as ENHRY and CDR2 as SYGVKD. CDR3: CAIKSGQANTGELFF. The CDR3 coding sequence is TGTGCCATCAAATCAGGACAGGCCAACACCGGGGAGCTGTTTTTT.

V and J are TRBV18 and TRBJ1-1; D may be TRBD1 (6 bases). The CDR3 has 15 amino acids. CDR1 is KGHSH, CDR2 LQKENI, per germline. The V end was cut by 2 bases, the J end by 1 base, with 11 bases between. CDR3 in amino acids: CASSPTGGPNTEAFF. The CDR3 bases are TGTGCCAGCTCACCAACCGGGGGGCCGAACACTGAAGCTTTCTTT.

This clone was observed a single time. The chain carries TRBV6-5 and TRBJ2-1, with D perhaps TRBD1 or TRBD2 (5 bases each). The V end lost 4 bases, the J end lost 6 bases, and 16 bases lay between the germline ends. This CDR3 has 15 amino acids. CDR1 and CDR2 (germline): MNHEY, SVGAGI. The DNA of the CDR3 is TGTGCCAGCAGTTTCCGGGACCCGACCAGCAATGAGCAGTTCTTC. It codes for CASSFRDPTSNEQFF.

Here the CDR3 reads CASSAQELKGEQFF. DNA of the CDR3: TGTGCCAGCAGCGCACAGGAGTTAAAGGGAGAGCAGTTCTTC. The chain combines TRBV9 with TRBJ2-1; D is perhaps TRBD1 (5 bases). The germline V gene encodes CDR1 SGDLS and CDR2 YYNGEE. The V gene lost 3 bases and the J gene lost 10 bases, with 17 bases spanning the gap. The CDR3 contains 14 residues.